These T cell receptor beta chains were read from a single sample in a study of T cell responses to AZD1222 COVID-19 vaccine. Profiling relied on immunoSEQ multiplex PCR, and the TCRdb table lists in-frame clones only, not all of them. Among some 150,000 clones listed, more than 85% were seen once. Material: peripheral blood, obtained on day 0 of AZD1222 vaccination. The receptors come from an adult in good health. Both conserved end residues are part of each CDR3. The D gene is left open where the match is weak. Clone size is given for some rows only: seen once, a few or many times, or a class if the clone is expanded.

len	d_gene	v_gene	j_gene	abundance	CDR3nt	CDR3aa
16	-	TRBV5-1	TRBJ1-1	few	TGCGCCAGCAGCTTGGATAGTGCTAGAGTCAACACTGAAGCTTTCTTT	CASSLDSARVNTEAFF
11	-	TRBV6-2/TRBV6-3	TRBJ2-7	-	TGTGCCAGCAGTTCAGGGAAGGAGCAGTACTTC	CASSSGKEQYF
15	TRBD1	TRBV25-1	TRBJ2-2	once	TGTGCCAGCAGCGAGGACAGGGGGAAAGCCGGGGAGCTGTTTTTT	CASSEDRGKAGELFF
15	-	TRBV4-1	TRBJ1-5	-	TGCGCCAGCAGCCCTGAACGTCGGGGGGGTCAGCCCCAGCATTTT	CASSPERRGGQPQHF
14	-	TRBV13	TRBJ1-5	-	TGTGCCAGCAGCTTAGGGCAGAGCAATCAGCCCCAGCATTTT	CASSLGQSNQPQHF
15	-	TRBV3-1/TRBV3-2	TRBJ1-3	-	TGTGCCAGCAGCCAAAAGAGCTTCCCTGGAAACACCATATATTTT	CASSQKSFPGNTIYF
14	-	TRBV2	TRBJ2-2	-	TGTGCCAGCAGGGCAATAACGTGGACCGGGGAGCTGTTTTTT	CASRAITWTGELFF
14	-	TRBV10-3	TRBJ1-4	once	TGTGCCATCGGCGCAGGGCAGGGGAGGGAAAAACTGTTTTTT	CAIGAGQGREKLFF
17	-	TRBV5-1	TRBJ2-2	-	TGCGCCAGCAGCTTGTCAGCGGGACAGGTCAACACCGGGGAGCTGTTTTTT	CASSLSAGQVNTGELFF
11	-	TRBV6-1	TRBJ2-7	few	TGTGCCAGCAGTGAACTTTACGAGCAGTACTTC	CASSELYEQYF
13	-	TRBV27	TRBJ1-5	-	TGTGCCAGCAGTTTAGGGTTTAATCAGCCCCAGCATTTT	CASSLGFNQPQHF
13	-	TRBV7-2	TRBJ1-2	-	TGTGCCAGCAGCACTGCAGAGAGCTATGGCTACACCTTC	CASSTAESYGYTF
13	-	TRBV3-1/TRBV3-2	TRBJ2-2	once	TGTGCCACCGAGGGGCTAGGGGGCGGGGAGCTGTTTTTT	CATEGLGGGELFF
16	-	TRBV5-6	TRBJ2-5	-	TGTGCCAGCAGCTCGCTCAGCACAGGGTTTGGGGAGACCCAGTACTTC	CASSSLSTGFGETQYF
14	-	TRBV5-8	TRBJ2-1	-	TGTGCCTGTGGAAGAGGGGGCTCCTACAATGAGCAGTTCTTC	CACGRGGSYNEQFF
14	-	TRBV6-5	TRBJ2-4	-	TGTGCCAGCTTGGCGAGCCTAGCCAAAAACATTCAGTACTTC	CASLASLAKNIQYF
12	-	TRBV3-1/TRBV3-2	TRBJ2-7	-	TGTGCCAGCAGCCAAGAGGTTTCAAAGCAGTACTTC	CASSQEVSKQYF
14	-	TRBV9	TRBJ1-1	-	TGTGCCAGCAGCGAGCAGGGGCCGAACACTGAAGCTTTCTTT	CASSEQGPNTEAFF
14	TRBD1	TRBV28	TRBJ1-2	few	TGTGCCAGCAGTTTTTCCCAGACAGGGGGTGGCTACACCTTC	CASSFSQTGGGYTF
17	TRBD1	TRBV13	TRBJ1-5	-	TGTGCCAGCAGCTCCAACGCACGGACAGGGGGGGATCAGCCCCAGCATTTT	CASSSNARTGGDQPQHF
13	-	TRBV6-5	TRBJ2-7	-	TGTGCCAGCAGTTACTCTGGGGGATCCGAGCAGTACTTC	CASSYSGGSEQYF
14	-	TRBV30	TRBJ1-1	-	TGTGCCTCTGATTTTGAGACGGAGAACACTGAAGCTTTCTTT	CASDFETENTEAFF
12	-	TRBV27	TRBJ2-1	-	TGTGCCAGCAGCCACAACGGGGCTGAGCAGTTCTTC	CASSHNGAEQFF
16	-	TRBV10-2	TRBJ2-3	-	TGCGCCAGCAGTGAGGTCGGGGCGCCTGGCACAGATACGCAGTATTTT	CASSEVGAPGTDTQYF